The clone carrying this TCR beta chain was observed a few times. As yet, its antigen is unknown. Being one base from a much bigger clone, this may be a read error. This sample is drawn from a study of naive and memory T cell subsets. General study points: Over 85% of naive TCR sequences appeared only once, unlike memory subsets.

The CDR3 is made up of 17 amino acids. Trimming pared 2 bases from V and 1 base from J, leaving 15 bases between. Germline CDR1 MDHEN, CDR2 SYDVKM. An equimolar mix of two oligonucleotides served as the beta constant-region primer for TRBC1 and TRBC2. TCRdb reprocessed the UMI-ligation and nested PCR reads with MiXCR, giving one entry per CDR3 protein. This table holds thousands of distinct CDR3 sequences, roughly 7.8% found once. V and J are TRBV28 and TRBJ1-5; D unresolved. The sample comprised CD4+ TEMRA cells from blood. Regarding subset: effector memory re-expressing CD45RA, CD45RA+ CD27-. The TCR was taken from a human donor in good health. The CDR3 reads CASSLPILRGSNQPQHF. The CDR3 DNA reads as TGTGCCAGCAGTTTACCCATATTAAGAGGGAGCAATCAGCCCCAGCATTTT.